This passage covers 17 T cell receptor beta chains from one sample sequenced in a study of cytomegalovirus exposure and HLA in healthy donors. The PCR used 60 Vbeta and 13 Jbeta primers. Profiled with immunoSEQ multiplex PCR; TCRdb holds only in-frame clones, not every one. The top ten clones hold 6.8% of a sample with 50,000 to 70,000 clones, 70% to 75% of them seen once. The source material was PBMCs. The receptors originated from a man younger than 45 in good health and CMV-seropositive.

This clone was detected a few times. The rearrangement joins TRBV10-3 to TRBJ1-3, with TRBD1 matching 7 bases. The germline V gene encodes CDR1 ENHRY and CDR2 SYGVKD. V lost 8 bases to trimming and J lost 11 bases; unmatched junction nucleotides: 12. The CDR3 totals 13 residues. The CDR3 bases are TGTGCCATCCTTCGCGACAGGGATTCGGCCATATATTTT. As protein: CAILRDRDSAIYF.

The CDR3 bases are TGCGCCAGCAGCCCGCGGACAGGGGGCTTTGACACTGAAGCTTTCTTT. Its protein is CASSPRTGGFDTEAFF. The V call is TRBV5-1, the J call TRBJ1-1; the match to TRBD1 covers 11 bases. Per germline, CDR1 SGHRS and CDR2 YFSETQ. The CDR3 has 16 amino acids. V shed 4 bases and J 3 bases; nucleotides not matched to a gene: 8.

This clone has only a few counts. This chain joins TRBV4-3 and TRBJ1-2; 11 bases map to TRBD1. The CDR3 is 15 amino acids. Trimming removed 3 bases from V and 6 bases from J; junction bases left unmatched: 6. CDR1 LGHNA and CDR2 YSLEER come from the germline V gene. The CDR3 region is CASSQDRGRGNGYTF. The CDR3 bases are TGCGCCAGCAGCCAGGACAGGGGGCGCGGCAATGGCTACACCTTC.

CDR3 region: CASSLESGNTEAFF. The CDR3 DNA sequence: TGTGCCAGCAGCTTGGAGTCAGGGAACACTGAAGCTTTCTTT. The rearrangement joins TRBV5-6 to TRBJ1-1; D ambiguous. This CDR3 contains 14 residues. CDR1 and CDR2 (germline): SGHDT, YYEEEE. Deletions cut 0 bases from V and 1 base from J, with 7 bases between.

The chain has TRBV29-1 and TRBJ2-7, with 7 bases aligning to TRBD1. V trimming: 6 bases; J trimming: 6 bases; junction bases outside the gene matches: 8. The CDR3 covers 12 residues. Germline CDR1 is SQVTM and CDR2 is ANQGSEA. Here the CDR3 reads CSVPFEGAEQYF. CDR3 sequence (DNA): TGCAGCGTACCCTTTGAGGGGGCCGAGCAGTACTTC.

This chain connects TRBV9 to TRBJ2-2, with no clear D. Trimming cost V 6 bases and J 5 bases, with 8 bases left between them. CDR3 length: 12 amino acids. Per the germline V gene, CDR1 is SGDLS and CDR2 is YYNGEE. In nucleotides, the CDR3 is TGTGCCAGCATGCAGGAAACCGGGGAGCTGTTTTTT. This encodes CASMQETGELFF.

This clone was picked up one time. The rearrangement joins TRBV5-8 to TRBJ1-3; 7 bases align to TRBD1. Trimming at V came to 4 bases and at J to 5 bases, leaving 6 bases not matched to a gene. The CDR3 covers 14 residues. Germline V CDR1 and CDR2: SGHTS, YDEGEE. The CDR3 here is CASSRDRERNTIYF. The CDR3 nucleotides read TGTGCCAGCAGCCGCGACAGGGAGAGAAACACCATATATTTT.

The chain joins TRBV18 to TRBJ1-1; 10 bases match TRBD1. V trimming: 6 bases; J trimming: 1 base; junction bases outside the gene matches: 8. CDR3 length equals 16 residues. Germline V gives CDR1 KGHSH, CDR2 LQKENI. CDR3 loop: CASSPRQGAENTEAFF. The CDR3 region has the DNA TGTGCCAGCTCCCCGAGACAGGGGGCTGAGAACACTGAAGCTTTCTTT.

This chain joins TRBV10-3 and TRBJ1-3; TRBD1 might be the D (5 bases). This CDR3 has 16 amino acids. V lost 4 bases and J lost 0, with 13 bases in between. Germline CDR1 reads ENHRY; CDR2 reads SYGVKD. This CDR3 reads CAISGRGENSGNTIYF. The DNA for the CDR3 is TGTGCCATCAGTGGACGGGGGGAAAACTCTGGAAACACCATATATTTT.

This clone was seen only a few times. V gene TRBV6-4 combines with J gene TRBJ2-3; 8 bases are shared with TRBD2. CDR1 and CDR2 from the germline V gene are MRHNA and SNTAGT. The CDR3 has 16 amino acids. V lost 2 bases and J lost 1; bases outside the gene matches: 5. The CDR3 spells CASSDLAGTGTDTQYF. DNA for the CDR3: TGTGCCAGCAGTGACCTAGCGGGTACGGGCACAGATACGCAGTATTTT.

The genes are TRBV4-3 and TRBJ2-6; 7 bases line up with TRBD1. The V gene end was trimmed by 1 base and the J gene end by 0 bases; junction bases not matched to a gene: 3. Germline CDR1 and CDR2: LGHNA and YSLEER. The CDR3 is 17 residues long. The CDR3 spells CASSQGDSFSGANVLTF. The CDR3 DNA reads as TGCGCCAGCAGCCAAGGGGACAGCTTCTCTGGGGCCAACGTCCTGACTTTC.

CDR3 protein: CAFQKGTGGMNTEAFF. The CDR3 bases are TGTGCCTTCCAAAAAGGGACAGGCGGGATGAACACTGAAGCTTTCTTT. The J gene is TRBJ1-1, the V gene TRBV30, with 8 positions matching TRBD1. The CDR3 runs 16 residues. In germline, CDR1 is GTSNPN, CDR2 SVGIG (reference sequence). V was pared by 7 bases and J by 0 bases, with 13 bases of the junction left unmatched.

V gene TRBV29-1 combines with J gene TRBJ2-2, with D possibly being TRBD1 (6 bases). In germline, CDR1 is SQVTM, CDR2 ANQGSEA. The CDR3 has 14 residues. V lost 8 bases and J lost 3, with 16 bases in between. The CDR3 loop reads CSTRLGADTGELFF. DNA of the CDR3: TGCAGCACAAGGCTGGGGGCGGACACCGGGGAGCTGTTTTTT.

For the CDR3, the DNA is TGTGCCAGCAGTTACTCATGGGCAGTGCCCGGCTACGAGCAGTACTTC. Translation: CASSYSWAVPGYEQYF. The V and J genes are TRBV6-5 and TRBJ2-7; D unclear. Germline-derived CDR1 and CDR2 are MNHEY and SVGAGI. Trimming removed 0 bases at V and 3 bases at J, with 15 bases between. CDR3 length: 16 residues.

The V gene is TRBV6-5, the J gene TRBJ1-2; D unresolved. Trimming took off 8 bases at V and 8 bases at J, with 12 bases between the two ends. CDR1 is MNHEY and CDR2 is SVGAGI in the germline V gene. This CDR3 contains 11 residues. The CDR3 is CASLGGGGYTF. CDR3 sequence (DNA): TGTGCCAGCCTCGGCGGCGGGGGCTACACCTTC.

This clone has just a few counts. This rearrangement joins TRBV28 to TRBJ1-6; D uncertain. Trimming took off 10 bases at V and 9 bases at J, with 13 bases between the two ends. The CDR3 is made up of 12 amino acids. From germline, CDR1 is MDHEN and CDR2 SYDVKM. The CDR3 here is CATEATGSPLHF. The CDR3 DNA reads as TGTGCCACCGAAGCGACGGGTTCACCCCTCCACTTT.

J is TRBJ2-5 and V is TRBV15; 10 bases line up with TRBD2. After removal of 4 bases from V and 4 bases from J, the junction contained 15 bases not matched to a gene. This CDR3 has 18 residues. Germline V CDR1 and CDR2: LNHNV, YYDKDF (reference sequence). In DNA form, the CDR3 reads TGTGCCACCAGCACCTCGGTGGAGCGGGGGGGCCCGGGAGAGACCCAGTACTTC. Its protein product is CATSTSVERGGPGETQYF.